These T cell receptor beta chains were read from a single sample in a study of cytomegalovirus exposure and HLA in healthy donors. Assay: immunoSEQ multiplex PCR; the TCRdb copy retains only in-frame clones and omits some. The repertoire includes around 120,000 clones, about 80% of them detected once, and about 2.6% sits in the top ten. Sequencing used PBMCs. The receptors were sampled from a man aged 25 to 40 in good health and CMV-seronegative. The CDR3 runs from the conserved cysteine through the conserved F or W. Fields, in order: J gene, D gene, clone size, V gene, CDR3 DNA, CDR3 protein. A D gene is named only where the DNA matches it firmly. Size values are once, few and many counts, or a class for expanded clones, and some rows have none.

J: TRBJ2-3; D: NA; size: few; V: TRBV4-3; DNA: TGCGCCAGCAGCCAATTTCTAGCGCCCACAGATACGCAGTATTTT; CDR3: CASSQFLAPTDTQYF
J: TRBJ1-1; D: NA; size: NA; V: TRBV29-1; DNA: TGCAGCGTTGAAGATCGGCGGGGAGGAACTGAAGCTTTCTTT; CDR3: CSVEDRRGGTEAFF
J: TRBJ2-6; D: NA; size: few; V: TRBV30; DNA: TGTGCCATAGCCCCGGGATATGACTCTGGGGCCAACGTCCTGACTTTC; CDR3: CAIAPGYDSGANVLTF
J: TRBJ1-3; D: NA; size: NA; V: TRBV28; DNA: TGTGCCAGCAGTTTATCTAGACGACCTCGAAACACCATATATTTT; CDR3: CASSLSRRPRNTIYF
J: TRBJ1-5; D: NA; size: few; V: TRBV6-1; DNA: TGTGCCAGCAGTGAGCAGAAGCGAAGAGGCTTCAATCAGCCCCAGCATTTT; CDR3: CASSEQKRRGFNQPQHF
J: TRBJ1-5; D: TRBD1; size: few; V: TRBV19; DNA: TGTGCCAGTAGGAAACAGGGGGCTGGCAATCAGCCCCAGCATTTT; CDR3: CASRKQGAGNQPQHF
J: TRBJ2-7; D: TRBD2; size: few; V: TRBV11-3; DNA: TGTGCCAGCACTAGCGGGGGGACCTACGAGCAGTACTTC; CDR3: CASTSGGTYEQYF
J: TRBJ2-5; D: NA; size: NA; V: TRBV10-3; DNA: TGTGCCATCAGTGAGTCAGTGGGACAACAAGAGACCCAGTACTTC; CDR3: CAISESVGQQETQYF
J: TRBJ1-3; D: NA; size: NA; V: TRBV5-6; DNA: TGTGCCAGCAGCTATGGGACCGCGGGGGGAAACACCATATATTTT; CDR3: CASSYGTAGGNTIYF
J: TRBJ2-7; D: TRBD1; size: NA; V: TRBV5-1; DNA: TGCGCCAGCAGCTTGTTCTACAGGGGAAACTACGAGCAGTACTTC; CDR3: CASSLFYRGNYEQYF
J: TRBJ2-3; D: NA; size: once; V: TRBV7-2; DNA: TGTGCCAGCAGCTTCCAGGGGGGCCCAGATACGCAGTATTTT; CDR3: CASSFQGGPDTQYF
J: TRBJ2-3; D: NA; size: once; V: TRBV9; DNA: TGTGCCAGCAGCCCTCCGGGAGCCTACACAGATACGCAGTATTTT; CDR3: CASSPPGAYTDTQYF
J: TRBJ2-7; D: NA; size: NA; V: TRBV5-1; DNA: TGCGCCAGCAGCTTCGCGGGCGGGGCCTACGAGCAGTACTTC; CDR3: CASSFAGGAYEQYF
J: TRBJ1-1; D: TRBD1; size: many; V: TRBV6-1; DNA: TGTGCCAGTGCCCAGGGGGTGGGCACTGAAGCTTTCTTT; CDR3: CASAQGVGTEAFF
J: TRBJ2-1; D: TRBD1; size: NA; V: TRBV5-1; DNA: TGCGCCAGCAGCCCCGACAGGGTCTCCTACAATGAGCAGTTCTTC; CDR3: CASSPDRVSYNEQFF
J: TRBJ2-2; D: TRBD2; size: NA; V: TRBV11-3; DNA: TGTGCCAGCAGCCGGGGACTAGTAGGGACCGGGGAGCTGTTTTTT; CDR3: CASSRGLVGTGELFF
J: TRBJ1-4; D: TRBD1; size: NA; V: TRBV9; DNA: TGTGCCAGCAGCCTAAGACAGGGGCCAAATGAAAAACTGTTTTTT; CDR3: CASSLRQGPNEKLFF